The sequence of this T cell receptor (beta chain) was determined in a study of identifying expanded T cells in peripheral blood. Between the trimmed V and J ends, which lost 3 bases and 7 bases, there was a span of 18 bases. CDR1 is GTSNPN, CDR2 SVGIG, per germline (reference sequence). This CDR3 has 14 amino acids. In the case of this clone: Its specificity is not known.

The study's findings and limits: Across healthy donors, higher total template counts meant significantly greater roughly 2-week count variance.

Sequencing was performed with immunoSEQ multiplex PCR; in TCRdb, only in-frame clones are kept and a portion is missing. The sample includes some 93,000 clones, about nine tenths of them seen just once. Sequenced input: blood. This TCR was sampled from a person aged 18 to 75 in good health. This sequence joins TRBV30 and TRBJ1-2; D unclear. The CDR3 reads CAWRSGHQSGGYTF. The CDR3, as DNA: TGTGCCTGGAGATCTGGGCACCAGAGCGGTGGCTACACCTTC.